This T cell receptor beta chain comes out of a study of cytomegalovirus exposure and HLA in healthy donors. Study observations and caveats: In a later analysis, compared with equally common non-associated chains, HLA-associated beta chains were more expanded. Most TCRs appeared rarely, but some public TCRs recurred in many donors. Likely technical artifact: a cluster of highly shared sequence variants. As immune exposure information, only CMV serostatus was available.

V shed 11 bases, J shed 2 bases, and the junction held 7 bases outside the gene matches. The CDR3 contains 13 residues. Germline assignment: CDR1 MDHEN and CDR2 SYDVKM. Note on this clone: Its matching antigen is unknown.

Both 60 Vbeta primers and 13 Jbeta primers went into the PCR. The table came from immunoSEQ multiplex PCR; TCRdb's copy has only in-frame clones and leaves some out. The table lists approximately 110,000 clones, 79% of them singletons. The chain carries TRBV28 and TRBJ2-7; 9 nucleotides line up with TRBD1. The sequenced sample was PBMCs. The TCR originated in a woman aged 40 to 50 in good health and CMV-seronegative. The CDR3 here is CAGSGTGTYEQYF. In DNA form, the CDR3 reads TGTGCCGGCTCCGGGACAGGGACCTACGAGCAGTACTTC.